Sequencing of this T cell receptor beta chain was carried out in a study of tumor and adjacent non-tumor tissue in lung cancer (dated by TCRdb to 2017 to 2018). For context, the study as a whole: Of the cohort, about a dozen patients had adenocarcinoma, 2 had squamous cell carcinoma and 1 had small cell lung cancer. The study compared bulk TCRbeta repertoires from lung tumor tissue and matched distant non-tumor lung tissue of under 16 lung cancer patients. In total, sequencing yielded 130,000,000 or so productive TCRbeta reads, which works out to an average of around 4.2 million reads per sample. A few dozen paired specimens, one tumor and one normal lung sample per patient, were profiled by TCRbeta CDR3 sequencing. Among the approximately 15 patients, ages ranged from about 31 to 76 years, roughly 10 were men and 5 were women, and disease was TNM stage I to III.

The table lists this clonotype with many counts. Its binding antigen is unknown. The sample holds no much larger clone one base away, and base qualities are not on file. RNA was extracted from bulk unsorted tissue and checked for quality with a NanoDrop ND-1000 and an Agilent 2100. The donors were newly diagnosed lung cancer patients admitted for thoracic surgery in China from August to November 2014 who had not received prior chemotherapy. The study excluded patients who had received radiotherapy or chemotherapy before or who had another cancer at the same time. Surgical tissue pieces of 1-2 cm3 were preserved in RNAlater solution and were kept at -80 degrees C until use. The library was prepared using multiplex PCR. TCRdb records Illumina HiSeq 2500 as the sequencer. TCRbeta libraries were constructed through three rounds of nested PCR with primers (Table S4) according to protocols adapted from ARM-PCR. Before sequencing, PCR products in the 200-500 bp range were cut out of the gel and cleaned up using the QIAquick gel extraction kit. The paper's data handling went like this. Trimmomatic was used to clean the reads, FLASH was used to merge the reads into complete CDR3 sequences, and MiTCR was used to assign the reads to V(D)J germline segments. Clonal diversity was computed as the inverse Simpson's index with VDJtools. A read counted as productive if the sequence was in-frame and lacked a premature stop codon. Through fastp at Q25 and MiXCR, TCRdb rebuilt clones from the public reads, retaining in-frame beta chains. All rows with the same CDR3 protein become a single entry with the most common DNA and genes. V and J calls and clone size were set by TCRdb, not the authors. Present in this sample are roughly 70,000 distinct CDR3 sequences, around four fifths of which were seen just once. Clones ranked in the top ten supply approximately 28% of the sample.

Deletion took 0 bases off V and 5 bases off J, with a span of 11 bases between the germline ends. The germline V gene (reference sequence) provides CDR1 SGHKS and CDR2 YYEKEE. The CDR3 numbers 14 residues from cysteine through phenylalanine. The DNA shown is the 42-base CDR3, in frame from base 1. What the authors observed across the whole study: Neither the sequencing platform nor unique molecular identifiers are named or mentioned anywhere in the methods. Only 15 patients were included in the cohort, and the need for larger samples and more detailed clinical data was noted by the authors. Significantly higher TCR diversity (inverse Simpson) was observed in tumor tissue than in normal lung tissue (431.37 vs 166.20, P = 0.0075, Mann-Whitney U test). TCR diversity was significantly higher in younger patients, and higher tumor TCR diversity was associated with shorter overall and disease-free survival. In normal lung, the top 100 clones accounted for a significantly larger cumulative share of the repertoire than in tumor tissue. Because peripheral blood was not sequenced, the blood TCRbeta repertoires of the lung cancer patients in the study went unexamined.

This receptor was identified in a man aged 55-75 years with non-small cell lung cancer. The chain is assembled from TRBV5-5 and TRBJ2-5, with the D gene uncertain. The source material was lung tumor tissue. Here the CDR3 is given as CASSLVPGQETQYF. The DNA sequence is TGTGCCAGCAGCTTGGTGCCGGGCCAGGAGACCCAGTACTTC.